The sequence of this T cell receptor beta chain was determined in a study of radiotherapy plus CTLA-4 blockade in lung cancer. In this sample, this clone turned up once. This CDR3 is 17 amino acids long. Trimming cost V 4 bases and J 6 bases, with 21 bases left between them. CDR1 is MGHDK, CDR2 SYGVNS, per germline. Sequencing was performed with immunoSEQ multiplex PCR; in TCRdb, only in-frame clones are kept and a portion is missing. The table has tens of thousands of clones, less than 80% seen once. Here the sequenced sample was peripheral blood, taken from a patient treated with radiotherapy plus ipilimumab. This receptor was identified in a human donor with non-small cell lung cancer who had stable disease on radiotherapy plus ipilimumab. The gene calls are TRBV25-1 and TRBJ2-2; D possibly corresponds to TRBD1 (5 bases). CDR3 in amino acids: CASSGSFPQGLSGELFF. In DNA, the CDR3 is TGTGCCAGCAGTGGTTCCTTTCCCCAGGGCCTCTCCGGGGAGCTGTTTTTT.